Described below is a single T cell receptor beta chain sequence and its context. The data were obtained in a study of T cell changes during pregnancy in multiple sclerosis. The method was immunoSEQ multiplex PCR; TCRdb's version includes in-frame clones alone and lacks a portion of them. The profile shows over 85,000 clones, around 91% of them singletons. The ends lost 8 bases at V and 8 bases at J; junction bases unmatched: 8. Germline V lookup: CDR1 MDHEN, CDR2 SYDVKM. This CDR3 is 13 amino acids long. This chain links TRBV28 with TRBJ2-1, with 8 nucleotides matching TRBD2. The TCR originated in a female donor in good health, enrolled as a control in a pregnancy study. This sample comprised peripheral blood, obtained after pregnancy. The CDR3, as DNA: TGTGCCAGCCGGGAGGGGGGCCCTCATGAGCAGTTCTTC. Its protein is CASREGGPHEQFF.